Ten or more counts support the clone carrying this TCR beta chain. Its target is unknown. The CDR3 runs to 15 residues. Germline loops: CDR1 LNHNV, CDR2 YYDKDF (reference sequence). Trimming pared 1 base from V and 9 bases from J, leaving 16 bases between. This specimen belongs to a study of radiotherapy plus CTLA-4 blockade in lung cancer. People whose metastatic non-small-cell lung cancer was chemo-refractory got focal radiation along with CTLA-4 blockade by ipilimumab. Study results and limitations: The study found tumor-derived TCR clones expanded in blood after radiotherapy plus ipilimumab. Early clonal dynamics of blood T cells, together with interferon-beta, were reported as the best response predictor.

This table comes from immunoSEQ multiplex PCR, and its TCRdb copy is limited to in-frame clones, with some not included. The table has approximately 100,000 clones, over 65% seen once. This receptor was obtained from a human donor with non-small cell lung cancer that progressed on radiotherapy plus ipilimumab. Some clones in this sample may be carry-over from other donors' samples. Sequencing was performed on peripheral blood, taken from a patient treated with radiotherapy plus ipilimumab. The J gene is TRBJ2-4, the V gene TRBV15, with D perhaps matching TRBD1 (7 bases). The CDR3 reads CATSRVSTGEVIQYF. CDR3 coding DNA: TGTGCCACCAGCAGAGTGAGCACAGGGGAGGTCATTCAGTACTTC. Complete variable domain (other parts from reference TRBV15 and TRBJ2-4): DAMVIQNPRYQVTQFGKPVTLSCSQTLNHNVMYWYQQKSSQAPKLLFHYYDKDFNNEADTPDNFQSRRPNTSFCFLDIRSPGLGDTAMYLCATSRVSTGEVIQYFGAGTRLSVL.